This T cell receptor beta chain was retrieved from a study of blood T cell repertoires in COVID-19 (dated by TCRdb to between 2020 and 2021). In the study overall: Samples covering the acute and convalescent phases of COVID-19 were provided by collaborators in the United States, Italy and Spain. The prospective study material was composed of cDNA or gDNA derived from T cells, B-cell-depleted T cells, or PBMCs. Deeply sampled blood TCRbeta repertoires from subjects exposed to, actively infected with, or recovered from COVID-19 were included in the dataset. A freely available public database, intended as a resource for researchers studying the immune response to SARS-CoV-2, is where the repertoires were released. Samples came from the ongoing ImmuneRACE study (first 160 participants) plus 1,254 subjects from 6 global collaborators. Nearly every sample came with metadata listing a de-identified subject ID, COVID-19 status, age in years and sex. Where HLA class I and class II types were available, the types were taken from metadata supplied by the sample provider, not from assay-based typing. The study at large found these results: Clinical and demographic metadata were provided uncurated, with the amount varying by source and participant.

About this clone itself: Its antigen specificity is not known. Base qualities are not at hand, and no much larger clone is one base apart.

V is pared back by 3 bases and J by 1 base, with 4 bases lying between the germline termini. Sequences MDHEN (CDR1) and SYDVKM (CDR2) are obtained from the germline V gene. The CDR3, cysteine through phenylalanine, is 14 amino acids long. Of all the DNA, just the CDR3 is kept, 42 bases in frame from base 1. Participants in the prospective study were aged roughly 18 to 89 years, lived in over 20 United States geographic areas, and enrolled through a virtual design. In the prospective study, participants were assigned to cohorts based on the clinical history participants reported in a screening survey and a study questionnaire. Recovered participants in ImmuneRACE Cohort 3 were defined by two consecutive negative NP/OP PCR tests, clearance by a healthcare professional, or resolution of symptoms. Each participant in the prospective study had whole blood, serum and a nasopharyngeal or oropharyngeal swab collected by mobile phlebotomists. Additional blood draws and questionnaires over an approximately two-month period could optionally be provided by prospective study participants. Blood samples from the prospective study were shipped frozen or at room temperature prior to DNA extraction.

TCRbeta CDR3 regions were amplified from genomic DNA by means of the immunoSEQ Assay, a bias-controlled multiplex PCR. In the source study's methods: The number of nucleated cells in each sample was estimated by amplification of reference gene primers within the assay. To quantify the absolute abundance of each unique TCRbeta CDR3 rearrangement, sequence reads were collapsed and filtered. For each sample, productive Simpson clonality was calculated by taking the square root of Simpson's diversity index across productive rearrangements. The table comes from immuneACCESS by way of TCRdb, which keeps in-frame sequences with V and J called. Part of the clones is missing from these tables; in studies checked, under half for an unresolved V gene and the rest for unknown reasons. D and trimming were read from the DNA, whereas the V and J calls and clone size are those reported in that table. This sample is represented by 110,000 to 150,000 clones; about 80% of them were singletons. The ten largest clones add up to approximately 6% of the sample.

Recombination joined TRBV28 with TRBJ1-6, with the D gene call left open. The sequenced sample was PBMCs or T cells enriched from blood (not recorded which). This TCR was recovered from a woman between 45 and 60 years old who had recovered from COVID-19. At the DNA level, the sequence is TGTGCCAGCAGTTTCCGGTCCTATAATTCACCCCTCCACTTT. Its product reads: CASSFRSYNSPLHF.